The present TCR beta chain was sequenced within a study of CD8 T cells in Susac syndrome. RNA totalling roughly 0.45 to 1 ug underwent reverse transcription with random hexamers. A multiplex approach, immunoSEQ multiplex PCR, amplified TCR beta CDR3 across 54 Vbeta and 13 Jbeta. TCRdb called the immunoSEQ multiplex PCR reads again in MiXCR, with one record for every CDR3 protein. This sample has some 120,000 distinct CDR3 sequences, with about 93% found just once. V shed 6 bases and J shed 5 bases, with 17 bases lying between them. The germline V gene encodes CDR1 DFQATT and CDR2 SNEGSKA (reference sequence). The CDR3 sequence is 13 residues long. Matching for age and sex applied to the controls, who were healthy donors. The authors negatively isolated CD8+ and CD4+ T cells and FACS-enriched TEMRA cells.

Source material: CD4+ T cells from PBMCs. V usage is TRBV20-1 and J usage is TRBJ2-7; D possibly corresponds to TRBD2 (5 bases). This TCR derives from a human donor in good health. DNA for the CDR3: TGCAGTGCGGCACTAGTCCGGGGAGACGAGCAGTACTTC. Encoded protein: CSAALVRGDEQYF.